This T cell receptor beta chain was sequenced for a study of blood T cell repertoires in COVID-19. Turning to the study itself: Both acute and convalescent COVID-19 samples were obtained from the United States, Italy and Spain.

Trimming cost V 4 bases and J 3 bases, with 19 bases left between them. CDR3 length: 16 residues. The germline gives CDR1 MNHEY, CDR2 SVGAGI. It was during active infection that Seattle patients were enrolled and then longitudinally followed. This clone was detected once. As processed by the authors: Estimates of nucleated cell counts were drawn from the amplification of reference gene primers. Assay: immunoSEQ multiplex PCR; the TCRdb copy retains only in-frame clones and omits some. D and trimming were read from the DNA, whereas the V and J calls and clone size are those reported in that table. The sample holds approximately 340,000 clones; roughly 89% are singletons and the top ten take around 8.9%.

The V and J genes are TRBV6-5 and TRBJ2-7; TRBD1 is a possible D gene (5 bases). Sequences were obtained from peripheral blood. The receptor's source is a man aged 25-45 years with COVID-19, enrolled during active disease. The CDR3 DNA is TGTGCCAGCAGTTCCCGCGAGGCCAAGGGGTACTACGAGCAGTACTTC. It yields the protein CASSSREAKGYYEQYF.